These T cell receptor beta chains were read from a single sample in a study of T cell changes during pregnancy in multiple sclerosis. Sequencing was performed with immunoSEQ multiplex PCR; in TCRdb, only in-frame clones are kept and a portion is missing. The sample lists over 30,000 clones, roughly 89% seen once, with about 3.9% in the top ten. Sequencing was performed on CD8+ T cells from peripheral blood mononuclear cells, taken in the second trimester of pregnancy. These receptors were collected from a female donor in good health, enrolled as a control in a pregnancy study. Both conserved end residues are part of each CDR3. Fields, in order: J gene, V gene, CDR3 protein.

TRBJ2-2,TRBV9,CASSSRGTGGDTGELFF
TRBJ1-1,TRBV9,CASSVEGTEAFF
TRBJ1-1,TRBV7-9,CASSLSGTHTEAFF
TRBJ1-2,TRBV29-1,CSVAAGTNGYTF
TRBJ1-1,TRBV9,CASSELRTGLNTEAFF
TRBJ1-1,TRBV7-3,CASAGMNTEAFF
TRBJ2-2,TRBV19,CASSMVAAGELFF
TRBJ1-5,TRBV4-1,CASSQERRRGQPQHF
TRBJ1-2,TRBV19,CASSPAGVYGYTF
TRBJ2-7,TRBV30,CAWEIPGGASSYEQYF
TRBJ2-3,TRBV13,CASSQTEYTDTQYF
-,TRBV9,CASSLKGGIYEQYF
TRBJ1-1,TRBV4-3,CASSQEGSIDILNTEAFF
TRBJ2-5,TRBV10-3,CASLRRGRETQYF
TRBJ1-2,TRBV7-9,CASSSPGQANYGYTF
TRBJ1-5,TRBV30,CAWSPGTLSNQPQHF
TRBJ2-5,TRBV14,CASSPYQETQYF
TRBJ2-5,TRBV7-9,CASSPLTGTGYQETQYF
TRBJ1-5,TRBV27,CASRAGGAYFNQPQHF
TRBJ1-2,TRBV4-1,CASSQDQSGGVYGYTF
TRBJ2-2,TRBV4-1,CASSQEGTSGGGTGPGELFF
TRBJ2-1,TRBV29-1,CSVVLAGAQRGYNEQFF
TRBJ2-7,TRBV2,CASSETGGWVEQYF
TRBJ2-5,TRBV7-8,CASSPQSEETQYF
TRBJ2-5,TRBV27,CATGETTSGETQYF
TRBJ2-3,TRBV27,CASSLSAGGPTDTQYF
TRBJ1-2,TRBV5-4,CASSLQGLYGYTF
TRBJ2-1,TRBV11-3,CASSSGLAGGGRNEQFF
TRBJ2-7,TRBV11-2,CASSFSFSGTYYEQYF
TRBJ1-2,TRBV27,CASSTGQGYGYTF
TRBJ1-6,TRBV23-1,CASSQQGISLDSPLHF
TRBJ1-3,TRBV19,CASTPDRGPGNTIYF
TRBJ2-1,TRBV25-1,CASNRQGSYNEQFF
TRBJ2-5,TRBV7-9,CASWYSGGPKETQYF
TRBJ2-1,TRBV12-5,CASAMESEQFF
TRBJ2-3,TRBV5-8,CASSLAETVTDTQYF
TRBJ2-7,TRBV30,CAWNLGGSSYEQYF
TRBJ2-1,TRBV4-3,CASSQDIGDSKAQFF
TRBJ2-2,TRBV9,CASSVAWEGTGELFF
TRBJ1-2,TRBV4-1,CASSQVHTGTYGYTF
TRBJ2-7,TRBV6-6,CASSSGQGAEQYF